This T cell receptor (beta chain) was observed in a study of beta chain features in type 1 diabetes. The investigators reverse transcribed all of the isolated RNA, so they sequenced expressed TCRB transcripts. Data came from immunoSEQ multiplex PCR; TCRdb stores just in-frame clones and leaves some out. The sample holds 300,000 to 400,000 clones, 6.5% to 10% seen once. Findings of the study overall: Naive, central memory and Treg TCRB repertoires seemed to resemble each other more closely in patients than they did in healthy donors. Type 1 diabetes patients showed fewer insertions and more deletions at VDJ junctions. Any HLA type influence on TCRB rearrangement was left unresolved here. Whatever favoring of shorter templates PCR might show would apply equally to patients and controls.

This clone has more than one count but fewer than ten. Its antigen is currently unknown. Germline V gene sequence: CDR1 DFQATT, CDR2 SNEGSKA (reference sequence). This CDR3 has 11 amino acids. The V and J ends lost 6 bases and 3 bases respectively, with 8 bases between them. The rearrangement joins TRBV20-1 to TRBJ2-5; D may be TRBD1 (5 bases). This receptor was taken from a woman aged 18-29 years in good health. The sample taken for sequencing was central memory CD4+ T cells from blood. The CDR3 protein is CSAEGEETQYF. Written as DNA, the CDR3 is TGCAGTGCCGAAGGGGAAGAGACCCAGTACTTC.